One and the same sample provided the 32 T cell receptor beta chains below, sequenced in a study of cytomegalovirus exposure and HLA in healthy donors. Researchers ran the PCR with 60 Vbeta and 13 Jbeta primers. Produced via immunoSEQ multiplex PCR; TCRdb's table is partial and in-frame only. This table has roughly 100,000 clones, about two thirds appearing once. Sequencing was done on a sample of PBMCs. The receptors originated from a boy younger than 18 in good health and CMV-seronegative.

The V and J genes are TRBV30 and TRBJ2-5, with unresolved D. The J call may be in error: the DNA end matches TRBJ2-7 better. The CDR3 sequence is 12 residues long. Germline CDR1 and CDR2: GTSNPN and SVGIG (reference sequence). The CDR3 is CAWSFEPYEQYF. CDR3 DNA: TGTGCCTGGAGTTTTGAACCCTACGAGCAGTACTTC.

This clone was found once. V and J are TRBV6-1 and TRBJ1-1; 9 nucleotides line up with TRBD1. Unmatched junction bases numbered 6, after V lost 6 bases and J lost 4 bases. In germline, CDR1 is MNHNS, CDR2 SASEGT. This CDR3 comprises 14 residues. DNA of the CDR3: TGTGCCAGCAGGGGACAGGGTGTGGGCACTGAAGCTTTCTTT. Translated, it gives CASRGQGVGTEAFF.

The V gene is TRBV9, the J gene TRBJ2-1, with a possible D match to TRBD1 (5 bases). This CDR3 spans 14 amino acids. Trimming shortened V by 0 bases and J by 10 bases, and 14 bases separated the two germline ends. Per the germline V gene, CDR1 is SGDLS and CDR2 is YYNGEE. This CDR3 reads CASSVGQGIGEQFF. For the CDR3, the DNA is TGTGCCAGCAGCGTAGGGCAGGGCATCGGGGAGCAGTTCTTC.

This rearrangement joins TRBV2 to TRBJ1-1; 8 bases map to TRBD1. CDR1 SNHLY and CDR2 FYNNEI come from the germline V gene. There are 12 residues in the CDR3. V lost 5 bases, J lost 8 bases, and 4 bases stayed unmatched. The CDR3 loop is CASSQGAGEAFF. Written as DNA, the CDR3 is TGTGCCAGCAGTCAGGGGGCCGGGGAAGCTTTCTTT.

The gene calls are TRBV5-1 and TRBJ1-2; 7 positions match TRBD1. Looked up from germline, CDR1 is SGHRS and CDR2 is YFSETQ. The V and J ends lost 4 bases and 5 bases, in that order; junction bases with no gene match: 5. The CDR3 runs to 13 residues. The DNA for the CDR3 is TGCGCCAGCAGCACGCGGACAGGATATGGCTACACCTTC. This codes for CASSTRTGYGYTF.

CDR3 in amino acids: CASSATSGGGSYEQYF. The CDR3 DNA reads TGTGCCAGCAGTGCCACTAGCGGGGGGGGCTCCTACGAGCAGTACTTC. The chain employs TRBV2 and TRBJ2-7, with TRBD2 identical over 13 bases. CDR1 and CDR2 from the germline V gene are SNHLY and FYNNEI. This CDR3 has 16 amino acids. J was trimmed by 0 bases and V by 4 bases; bases with no gene match: 3.

V usage is TRBV5-1 and J usage is TRBJ1-1, with D uncertain. The germline V and J ends were trimmed by 0 bases and 6 bases, with 12 bases remaining between them. This CDR3 has 14 residues. Germline V CDR1 and CDR2: SGHRS, YFSETQ. The CDR3 region is CASSLDGIGAEAFF. CDR3 DNA: TGCGCCAGCAGCTTGGACGGGATTGGAGCTGAAGCTTTCTTT.

The V gene is TRBV11-2, the J gene TRBJ2-3, with 12 nucleotides matching TRBD2. CDR1 SGHAT and CDR2 FQNNGV come from the germline V gene. After removal of 5 bases from V and 4 bases from J, the junction contained 13 bases not matched to a gene. The CDR3 consists of 18 residues. The CDR3 DNA is TGTGCCAGCAGCGGTAGACTAGCGGGAGCTCCGTACGCAGATACGCAGTATTTT. Its translation: CASSGRLAGAPYADTQYF.

Only one count was recorded for this clone. The chain recombines TRBV11-2 with TRBJ2-3; tentatively, D is TRBD2 (6 bases). The CDR3 totals 15 residues. Germline V gene data show CDR1 as SGHAT and CDR2 as FQNNGV. V lost 5 bases, J lost 9 bases, and 21 bases lay in between. The DNA of the CDR3 is TGTGCCAGCAGCGTCCTTGGGCGGGGACCCAGGACGCAGTATTTT. Translated, it gives CASSVLGRGPRTQYF.

The V and J genes are TRBV4-1 and TRBJ2-1; TRBD2 matches at 16 bases. V trimming: 4 bases; J trimming: 7 bases; junction bases outside the gene matches: 10. CDR3 length: 18 residues. CDR1 MGHRA and CDR2 YSYEKL come from the germline V gene. Here the CDR3 reads CASSRIPGTSGGANEQFF. CDR3 bases: TGCGCCAGCAGCCGAATACCCGGGACTAGCGGGGGGGCAAATGAGCAGTTCTTC.

The chain links TRBV6-5 to TRBJ1-4; 12 positions match TRBD1. The CDR3 is made up of 15 amino acids. From germline, CDR1 is MNHEY and CDR2 SVGAGI. Trimming took 5 bases from V and 8 from J; bases not matched to a gene: 6. This CDR3 is CASSGTGTGGEKLFF. The CDR3 coding sequence is TGTGCCAGCAGTGGTACCGGGACAGGGGGCGAAAAACTGTTTTTT.

Only a few counts were recorded for this clone. The gene calls are TRBV9 and TRBJ2-7; D is unresolved. V was clipped by 0 bases and J by 2 bases, with 12 bases between them. Germline CDR1 reads SGDLS; CDR2 reads YYNGEE. The CDR3 has 15 residues. CDR3 DNA sequence: TGTGCCAGCAGCGTAGGCGCGAGGCAAGCCTACGAGCAGTACTTC. Translation gives CASSVGARQAYEQYF.

The chain recombines TRBV18 with TRBJ2-7; D possibly corresponds to TRBD1 (5 bases). The CDR3 is made up of 14 amino acids. From germline, CDR1 is KGHSH and CDR2 LQKENI. V was clipped by 3 bases and J by 5 bases, with 14 bases between them. The CDR3, as DNA: TGTGCCAGCTCACCCCCGCGTTCGACAGACGAGCAGTACTTC. Its translation: CASSPPRSTDEQYF.

This clone appeared a single time. The chain has TRBV6-5 and TRBJ2-3; unclear D gene. The germline V gene encodes CDR1 MNHEY and CDR2 SVGAGI. With 8 bases removed from V and 0 bases from J, the gap between germline ends came to 6 bases. This CDR3 region has 12 residues. The CDR3 protein is CASGLSTDTQYF. Written as DNA, the CDR3 is TGTGCCAGCGGCTTAAGCACAGATACGCAGTATTTT.

This clone was detected only a few times. The chain is built from TRBV15 and TRBJ1-5; 9 nucleotides match TRBD1. J lost 5 bases, V lost 0 bases, and 2 bases had no gene match. The CDR3 extends over 15 amino acids. In germline, CDR1 is LNHNV, CDR2 YYDKDF (reference sequence). This CDR3 is CATSRDDRGDQPQHF. Written as DNA, the CDR3 is TGTGCCACCAGCAGAGATGACAGGGGGGATCAGCCCCAGCATTTT.

The V call is TRBV7-9, the J call TRBJ1-1, with a possible D match to TRBD1 (5 bases). V lost 0 bases and J lost 5, with 13 bases in between. Per the germline V gene, CDR1 is SEHNR and CDR2 is FQNEAQ (reference sequence). The CDR3 spans 15 residues. In DNA form, the CDR3 reads TGTGCCAGCAGCTTAGCTATGGGGCTGGGGACTGAAGCTTTCTTT. Its protein product is CASSLAMGLGTEAFF. Complete variable domain (other parts from reference TRBV7-9 and TRBJ1-1): DTGVSQNPRHKITKRGQNVTFRCDPISEHNRLYWYRQTLGQGPEFLTYFQNEAQLEKSRLLSDRFSAERPKGSFSTLEIQRTEQGDSAMYLCASSLAMGLGTEAFFGQGTRLTVV.

The chain is built from TRBV9 and TRBJ2-2; D call uncertain. Trimming cost V 4 bases and J 4 bases, with 5 bases left between them. The CDR3 contains 12 residues. Germline V gene data show CDR1 as SGDLS and CDR2 as YYNGEE. The CDR3 DNA sequence: TGTGCCAGCAGCTCCAGCACCGGGGAGCTGTTTTTT. It encodes CASSSSTGELFF.

The genes are TRBV5-4 and TRBJ2-1; 7 positions agree with TRBD2. This CDR3 region has 15 residues. Germline CDR1 SGHNT, CDR2 YYREEE (reference sequence). V was pared by 1 base and J by 0 bases, with 1 base of the junction left unmatched. The CDR3 sequence is CASSLSGGSYNEQFF. In nucleotides, the CDR3 is TGTGCCAGCAGCTTGTCGGGGGGCTCCTACAATGAGCAGTTCTTC.

The chain carries TRBV4-1 and TRBJ1-3; no firm D call. This CDR3 is 12 amino acids long. The germline gives CDR1 MGHRA, CDR2 YSYEKL. V gave up 4 bases and J gave up 3 bases, with 4 bases separating them. In DNA, the CDR3 is TGCGCCAGCAGCCTCGTTGGAAACACCATATATTTT. This sequence encodes CASSLVGNTIYF.

This chain joins TRBV11-2 and TRBJ2-1; 7 nucleotides align to TRBD2. The ends lost 5 bases at V and 3 bases at J; junction bases unmatched: 4. The CDR3 totals 14 residues. The germline V gene encodes CDR1 SGHAT and CDR2 FQNNGV. The CDR3 bases are TGTGCCAGCAGCCTACGGACTAGCTACAATGAGCAGTTCTTC. Translating it yields CASSLRTSYNEQFF.

The chain recombines TRBV29-1 with TRBJ1-2, with a weak D call TRBD1 (6 bases). This CDR3 comprises 12 residues. Trimming removed 6 bases at V and 4 bases at J, with 12 bases between. Germline loops: CDR1 SQVTM, CDR2 ANQGSEA. The CDR3 bases are TGCAGCGTGTTGGACAGAGCCTATGGCTACACCTTC. Protein sequence: CSVLDRAYGYTF. The full variable domain, completed using reference TRBV29-1 and TRBJ1-2, is SAVISQKPSRDICQRGTSLTIQCQVDSQVTMMFWYRQQPGQSLTLIATANQGSEATYESGFVIDKFPISRPNLTFSTLTVSNMSPEDSSIYLCSVLDRAYGYTFGSGTRLTVV.

The rearrangement uses TRBV5-6 and TRBJ1-2; D gene ambiguous. CDR3 length: 14 residues. Germline V gives CDR1 SGHDT, CDR2 YYEEEE. With 4 bases removed from V and 1 base from J, the gap between germline ends came to 11 bases. CDR3 bases: TGTGCCAGCAGCCTTAGGCGGTTTAACTATGGCTACACCTTC. Translation: CASSLRRFNYGYTF.

Only a few counts were recorded for this clone. J is TRBJ1-1 and V is TRBV6-6, with a possible D match to TRBD1 (6 bases). Germline V CDR1 and CDR2: MNHNY, SVGAGI (reference sequence). The V end was cut by 5 bases, the J end by 1 base, with 14 bases between. CDR3 size: 15 residues. The CDR3: CASSIPLRGNTEAFF. CDR3 coding DNA: TGTGCCAGCAGTATACCGCTCAGGGGGAACACTGAAGCTTTCTTT.

The J gene is TRBJ2-7, the V gene TRBV29-1, with 7 bases that match TRBD2. The germline CDR1 and CDR2 sequences are SQVTM and ANQGSEA. The CDR3 is made up of 12 amino acids. The DNA for the CDR3 is TGCAACGTCCTCACTGGGGGGGACGAGCAGTACTTC. It encodes CNVLTGGDEQYF.

This clone appeared a few times. The CDR3 region has the DNA TGTGCCAGCAGTTCTTACCGAGGCGCTTTCTTT. Protein product: CASSSYRGAFF. The rearrangement links TRBV6-5 to TRBJ1-1; D not certain. The germline gives CDR1 MNHEY, CDR2 SVGAGI. Trimming removed 4 bases from V and 11 bases from J, with 11 bases in between. The CDR3 runs 11 residues.

The chain uses TRBV9 and TRBJ2-5, with TRBD2 as a possible D gene (6 bases). From germline, CDR1 is SGDLS and CDR2 YYNGEE. Trimming left V 4 bases short and J 4 bases short, with 17 bases between. The CDR3 is made up of 15 amino acids. The CDR3 reads CASSPRSLRGETQYF. As DNA, the CDR3 is TGTGCCAGCAGCCCTAGGTCCCTGCGGGGAGAGACCCAGTACTTC.

The chain links TRBV6-1 to TRBJ1-4, with 7 bases fitting TRBD1. V shed 1 base, J shed 7 bases, and the junction held 15 bases outside the gene matches. CDR1 MNHNS and CDR2 SASEGT come from the germline V gene. CDR3 size: 18 residues. CDR3 residues: CASSEGNRGVITREKLFF. The CDR3 DNA reads TGTGCCAGCAGTGAAGGGAACAGGGGTGTTATAACTCGTGAAAAACTGTTTTTT.

CDR3 residues: CASSLSRGWNTIYF. CDR3 sequence (DNA): TGTGCCAGCAGTTTATCCAGGGGCTGGAACACCATATATTTT. This chain connects TRBV27 to TRBJ1-3; D possibly corresponds to TRBD1 (6 bases). Per the germline V gene, CDR1 is MNHEY and CDR2 is SMNVEV (reference sequence). The CDR3 sequence is 14 residues long. V was shortened by 0 bases and J by 7 bases, with 10 bases between the two germline ends.

CDR3 in DNA: TGCGCCAGCAGCCAAACACAGGGGTGGCAAGAGACCCAGTACTTC. It codes for CASSQTQGWQETQYF. V is TRBV4-3 and J is TRBJ2-5; 7 bases fit TRBD1. The CDR3 sequence is 15 residues long. In germline, CDR1 is LGHNA, CDR2 YSLEER. The J segment lost 2 bases and the V segment lost 2 bases, leaving 5 bases of the junction unmatched.

The chain carries TRBV6-1 and TRBJ2-1, with 9 positions matching TRBD1. CDR3 length equals 15 residues. The germline gives CDR1 MNHNS, CDR2 SASEGT. The trim removed 6 bases at V and 7 bases at J, leaving 10 bases unmatched. The CDR3 loop reads CASSDGTGRRNEQFF. The CDR3 DNA reads TGTGCCAGCAGCGACGGGACAGGGCGAAGAAATGAGCAGTTCTTC.

The V gene is TRBV30, the J gene TRBJ2-5; 8 positions match TRBD1. This CDR3 region has 14 residues. CDR1 is GTSNPN and CDR2 is SVGIG in the germline V gene (reference sequence). V lost 4 bases and J lost 0; bases outside the gene matches: 4. The CDR3 sequence is CAWTGTGYQETQYF. CDR3 coding DNA: TGTGCCTGGACCGGGACAGGATACCAAGAGACCCAGTACTTC.

The chain has TRBV5-1 and TRBJ1-5; 12 bases are a match to TRBD1. The germline gives CDR1 SGHRS, CDR2 YFSETQ. J lost 1 base, V lost 1 base, and 9 bases had no gene match. The CDR3 is 19 amino acids. This CDR3 reads CASSLNRDRGRRSNQPQHF. The CDR3 coding sequence is TGCGCCAGCAGCTTGAACCGGGACAGGGGGCGTCGGAGCAATCAGCCCCAGCATTTT.